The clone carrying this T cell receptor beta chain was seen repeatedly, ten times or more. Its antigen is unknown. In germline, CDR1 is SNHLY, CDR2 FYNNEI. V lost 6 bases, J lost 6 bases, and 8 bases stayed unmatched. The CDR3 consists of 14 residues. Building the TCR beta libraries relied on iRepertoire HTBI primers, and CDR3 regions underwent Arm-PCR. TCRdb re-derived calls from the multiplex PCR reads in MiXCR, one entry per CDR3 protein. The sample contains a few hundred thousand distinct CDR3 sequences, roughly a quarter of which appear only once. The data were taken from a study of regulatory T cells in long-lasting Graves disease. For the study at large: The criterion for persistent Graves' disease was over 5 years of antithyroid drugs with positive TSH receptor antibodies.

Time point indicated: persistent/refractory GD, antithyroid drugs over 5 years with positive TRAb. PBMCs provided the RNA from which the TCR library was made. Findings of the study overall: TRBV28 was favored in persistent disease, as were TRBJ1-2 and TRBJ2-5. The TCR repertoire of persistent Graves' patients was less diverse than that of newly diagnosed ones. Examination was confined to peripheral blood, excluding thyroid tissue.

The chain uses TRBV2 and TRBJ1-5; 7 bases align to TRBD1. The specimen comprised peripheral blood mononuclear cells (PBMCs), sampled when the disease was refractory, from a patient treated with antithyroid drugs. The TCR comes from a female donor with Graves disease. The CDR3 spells CASSRRQGSQPQHF. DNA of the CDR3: TGTGCCAGCAGCCGTAGACAGGGAAGTCAGCCCCAGCATTTT. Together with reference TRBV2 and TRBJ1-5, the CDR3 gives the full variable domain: EPEVTQTPSHQVTQMGQEVILRCVPISNHLYFYWYRQILGQKVEFLVSFYNNEISEKSEIFDDQFSVERPDGSNFTLKIRSTKLEDSAMYFCASSRRQGSQPQHFGDGTRLSIL.